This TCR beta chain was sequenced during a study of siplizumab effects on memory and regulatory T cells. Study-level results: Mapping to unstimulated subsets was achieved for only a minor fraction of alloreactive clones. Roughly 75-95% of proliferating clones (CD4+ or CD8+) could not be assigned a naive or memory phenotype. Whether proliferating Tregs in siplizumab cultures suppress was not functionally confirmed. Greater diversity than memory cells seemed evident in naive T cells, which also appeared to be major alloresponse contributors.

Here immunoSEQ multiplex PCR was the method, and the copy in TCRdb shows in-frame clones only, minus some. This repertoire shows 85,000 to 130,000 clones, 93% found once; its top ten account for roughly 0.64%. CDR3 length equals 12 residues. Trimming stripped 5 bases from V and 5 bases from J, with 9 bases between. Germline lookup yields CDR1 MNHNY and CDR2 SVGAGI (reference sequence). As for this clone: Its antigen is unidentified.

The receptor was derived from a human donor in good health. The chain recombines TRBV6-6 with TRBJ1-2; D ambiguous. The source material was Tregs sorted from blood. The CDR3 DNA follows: TGTGCCAGCAGTCCCGACCCTTATGGCTACACCTTC. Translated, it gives CASSPDPYGYTF.